The 29 T cell receptor beta chains presented below share a single source sample, sequenced in a study of cytomegalovirus exposure and HLA in healthy donors (dated by TCRdb to 2016 to 2017). Library generation was performed with the immunoSEQ multiplex PCR assay. For the multiplex PCR, a mixture combining 60 forward primers for TCR Vbeta segments and 13 reverse primers for TCR Jbeta segments was used. TCRdb mirrors the immuneACCESS table, restricted to in-frame sequences. Some clones are absent from its copies; in checked studies, under half trace to an unresolved V gene, and the reason for the others is unknown. This sample is represented by more than 100,000 clones; 65% to 75% of them were singletons. The ten most abundant clones make up approximately 6.4% of the sample. The sample taken for sequencing was PBMCs. The receptor source for this set is a woman in her fifties or sixties in good health and CMV-seropositive.

The rearrangement joins TRBV10-3 to TRBJ2-5, with 7 bases that match TRBD2. The CDR3 has 13 amino acids. Germline V gene lookup returns CDR1 ENHRY and CDR2 SYGVKD. The V segment lost 10 bases and the J segment 5 bases; nucleotides outside the gene matches: 10. This chain's CDR3 is CATGGTSEETQYF. CDR3 DNA: TGTGCCACGGGAGGAACTAGCGAGGAGACCCAGTACTTC.

The V gene is TRBV6-5, the J gene TRBJ2-1; TRBD2 matches 9 bases. The CDR3 loop spans 15 amino acids. The germline V gene encodes CDR1 MNHEY and CDR2 SVGAGI. J lost 9 bases, V lost 7 bases, and 13 bases had no gene match. CDR3 bases: TGTGCCAGCACCCGTGGCGGGCGGGGGGGCGGTGAGCAGTTCTTC. It yields the protein CASTRGGRGGGEQFF.

The chain uses TRBV7-2 and TRBJ1-6; no firm D call. Per germline, CDR1 SGHTA and CDR2 FQGNSA. The CDR3 length is 13 residues. V shed 1 base and J shed 15 bases, with 13 bases lying between them. The CDR3 nucleotides read TGTGCCAGCAGCTTAGATTCCGTCTCTTTCCTCCACTTT. Residues: CASSLDSVSFLHF.

This clone has more than one count but fewer than ten. The V and J genes are TRBV10-3 and TRBJ2-5; 7 bases are shared with TRBD1. The trim removed 10 bases at V and 4 bases at J, leaving 6 bases unmatched. This CDR3 is 12 amino acids long. Germline V lookup: CDR1 ENHRY, CDR2 SYGVKD. The CDR3 is CASRGGGETQYF. The CDR3 DNA follows: TGTGCCAGCAGAGGGGGCGGAGAGACCCAGTACTTC.

This clone was detected once. The chain combines TRBV9 with TRBJ1-2; no reliable D call. V lost 4 bases to trimming and J lost 10 bases, with 11 bases between them. The CDR3 runs to 11 residues. In germline, CDR1 is SGDLS, CDR2 YYNGEE. In nucleotides, the CDR3 is TGTGCCAGCAGCACAAACGGGGACTACACCTTC. This codes for CASSTNGDYTF. Full variable domain (remainder filled in from reference TRBV9 and TRBJ1-2): DSGVTQTPKHLITATGQRVTLRCSPRSGDLSVYWYQQSLDQGLQFLIQYYNGEERAKGNILERFSAQQFPDLHSELNLSSLELGDSALYFCASSTNGDYTFGSGTRLTVV.

The chain carries TRBV9 and TRBJ2-3; D is perhaps TRBD1 (5 bases). V was trimmed by 0 bases and J by 6 bases, leaving 5 bases between them. The CDR3 runs to 12 residues. Germline V gene data show CDR1 as SGDLS and CDR2 as YYNGEE. CDR3 region: CASSVDRDTQYF. CDR3 in DNA: TGTGCCAGCAGCGTAGACAGGGATACGCAGTATTTT.

This clone was observed a handful of times. In nucleotides, the CDR3 is TGTGCCAGCAGTGCCCGATCGACTAGCGGGCACAATGAGCAGTTCTTC. This gives the protein CASSARSTSGHNEQFF. The V and J genes are TRBV6-1 and TRBJ2-1; TRBD2 agrees at 10 bases. The CDR3 covers 16 residues. V dropped 4 bases and J dropped 5; count of bases not matched to a gene: 8. The germline gives CDR1 MNHNS, CDR2 SASEGT.

This sequence joins TRBV21-1 and TRBJ1-5; the listed D gene, TRBD1, was not tested against the DNA. TRBV21-1 is assigned pseudogene status. The CDR3 has 15 residues. CDR3 DNA: TGTGCCAGCAGCACTGGGACAGCTTCCAGGTGCCCCCAGCATTTT. Its translation is CASSTGTASRCPQHF.

V usage is TRBV2 and J usage is TRBJ2-7; 7 bases are shared with TRBD1. The CDR3 contains 14 residues. The trim removed 7 bases at V and 0 bases at J, leaving 6 bases unmatched. CDR1 and CDR2 (germline): SNHLY, FYNNEI. The CDR3 region is CASKEQGPSYEQYF. The CDR3 DNA is TGTGCCAGCAAGGAACAGGGGCCCTCCTACGAGCAGTACTTC.

A remark on this clone: At one end the junction does not follow the germline gene, possibly because of a read error. The rearrangement links TRBV29-1 to TRBJ1-2; 8 nucleotides align to TRBD1. There are 14 residues in the CDR3. Germline CDR1 reads SQVTM; CDR2 reads ANQGSEA. The CDR3 nucleotides are TGCAGCGTTGGGGGGGGCAGGGGGCAAGATGGCTACCCCTTC. This translates into CSVGGGRGQDGYPF.

The CDR3 DNA follows: TGTGCCATCAGTGACGTAGAAAGGGGGACCTACGAGCAGTACTTC. The encoded protein is CAISDVERGTYEQYF. The rearrangement links TRBV10-3 to TRBJ2-7; tentative D call: TRBD1 (6 bases). The CDR3 consists of 15 residues. V lost 3 bases and J 2 bases, leaving 14 bases between the germline ends. CDR1 and CDR2 from the germline V gene are ENHRY and SYGVKD.

The chain recombines TRBV13 with TRBJ2-3, with D possibly matching TRBD1 (6 bases). V lost 11 bases and J lost 2, with 17 bases in between. The germline V gene has CDR1 PRHDT and CDR2 FYEKMQ (reference sequence). The length of the CDR3 is 14 residues. The CDR3 sequence is CASRGGDPTDTQYF. As DNA, the CDR3 is TGTGCCTCCAGAGGGGGAGACCCCACAGATACGCAGTATTTT.

This clone was found once. The chain is built from TRBV6-5 and TRBJ2-2; 8 positions match TRBD2. J lost 6 bases, V lost 5 bases, and 5 bases had no gene match. The CDR3 loop spans 14 amino acids. The germline V gene has CDR1 MNHEY and CDR2 SVGAGI. The CDR3 loop is CASSGLAESGELFF. The CDR3 region has the DNA TGTGCCAGCAGTGGACTAGCAGAGTCCGGGGAGCTGTTTTTT.

This clone came up a few times. DNA of the CDR3: TGTGCCAGCAGCCCCCCCGGGACAGCTGAAAAACTGTTTTTT. It specifies CASSPPGTAEKLFF. The chain carries TRBV11-2 and TRBJ1-4; 7 bases are shared with TRBD1. Trimming at V came to 5 bases and at J to 7 bases, leaving 7 bases not matched to a gene. The CDR3 is 14 residues long. Germline-derived CDR1 and CDR2 are SGHAT and FQNNGV.

This clone was observed once. CDR3 sequence reads: CAISGGPERSLNEKLFF. CDR3 nucleotides: TGTGCCATCAGCGGAGGGCCGGAGCGGTCCCTTAATGAAAAACTGTTTTTT. This chain uses TRBV10-3 with TRBJ1-4; D uncertain. The V end was cut by 6 bases, the J end by 4 bases, with 21 bases between. CDR1 is ENHRY, CDR2 SYGVKD, per germline. The CDR3 length is 17 residues.

The J gene is TRBJ2-5, the V gene TRBV4-1; 8 bases agree with TRBD2. This CDR3 is built from 17 residues. With V trimmed by 2 bases and J by 4 bases, 12 bases remained unmatched. Germline CDR1 is MGHRA and CDR2 is YSYEKL. Here the CDR3 DNA reads TGCGCCAGCAGCCAATTAGCGGGGCCTCCATTAGGAGAGACCCAGTACTTC. This sequence encodes CASSQLAGPPLGETQYF.

The chain joins TRBV18 to TRBJ1-4, with D maybe TRBD1 (5 bases). Trimming removed 5 bases from V and 7 bases from J, with 8 bases in between. Germline V CDR1 and CDR2: KGHSH, LQKENI. This CDR3 region has 12 residues. CDR3: CASSIRGEKLFF. In DNA form, the CDR3 reads TGTGCCAGCTCAATAAGGGGTGAAAAACTGTTTTTT. Looking up the rest from reference TRBV18 and TRBJ1-4 gives the full variable domain: NAGVMQNPRHLVRRRGQEARLRCSPMKGHSHVYWYRQLPEEGLKFMVYLQKENIIDESGMPKERFSAEFPKEGPSILRIQQVVRGDSAAYFCASSIRGEKLFFGSGTQLSVL.

The J gene is TRBJ2-5, the V gene TRBV7-6; 8 bases align to TRBD2. Germline V lookup: CDR1 SGHVS, CDR2 FNYEAQ. There are 16 residues in the CDR3. Losses at the gene ends were 3 bases for V and 4 bases for J; bases not matched to a gene: 10. The CDR3 is CASSLSSGGTRETQYF. In nucleotides, the CDR3 is TGTGCCAGCAGCTTGAGCAGCGGGGGAACCCGAGAGACCCAGTACTTC.

This chain uses TRBV12-5 with TRBJ1-5, with D hard to call. V was pared by 5 bases and J by 4 bases, with 15 bases between. Germline V lookup: CDR1 LGHNT, CDR2 FRNRAP. The CDR3 spans 15 residues. CDR3 loop: CASGPPGQSNQPQHF. DNA for the CDR3: TGTGCTAGTGGTCCCCCGGGTCAGAGTAATCAGCCCCAGCATTTT.

The CDR3, as DNA: TGTGCCAGCACCGATACGGGACAGGGCTATGGCTACACCTTC. Protein product: CASTDTGQGYGYTF. The rearrangement uses TRBV5-6 and TRBJ1-2, with 9 bases identical to TRBD1. Germline-derived CDR1 and CDR2 are SGHDT and YYEEEE. V dropped 6 bases and J dropped 4; count of bases not matched to a gene: 7. CDR3 length equals 14 residues.

The V gene is TRBV5-6, the J gene TRBJ2-1, with a tentative D call TRBD1 (5 bases). Trimming cost V 0 bases and J 12 bases, with 16 bases left between them. Germline CDR1 reads SGHDT; CDR2 reads YYEEEE. This CDR3 region has 14 residues. DNA for the CDR3: TGTGCCAGCAGCTTGGCCATGGGGCGTAAAGGGCAGTTCTTC. Its translation is CASSLAMGRKGQFF.

The chain has TRBV18 and TRBJ1-1; 10 bases map to TRBD1. The trim removed 0 bases at V and 7 bases at J, leaving 14 bases unmatched. This CDR3 has 18 residues. Germline V gene data show CDR1 as KGHSH and CDR2 as LQKENI. The CDR3 region has the DNA TGTGCCAGCTCACCACCTGGGACAGGGGCCGGTCGAGGGAGTGAAGCTTTCTTT. Protein sequence: CASSPPGTGAGRGSEAFF.

This clone has only a few counts. This sample also contains other DNA sequences that code for the same CDR3. V gene TRBV5-1 combines with J gene TRBJ2-5; no reliable D call. From germline, CDR1 is SGHRS and CDR2 YFSETQ. V was pared by 4 bases and J by 1 base, with 2 bases between. The CDR3 totals 11 residues. The CDR3 DNA is TGCGCCAGCAGCCTCCAAGAGACCCAGTACTTC. It is translated as CASSLQETQYF.

This clone was recorded a few times. V and J are TRBV27 and TRBJ2-7; D unresolved. The V end lost 1 base, the J end lost 2 bases, and 12 bases lay between the germline ends. The CDR3 runs 15 residues. Germline V gene data show CDR1 as MNHEY and CDR2 as SMNVEV (reference sequence). The CDR3 region has the DNA TGTGCCAGCAGTTTATTCCAGTCGACTCCCTACGAGCAGTACTTC. Amino acids: CASSLFQSTPYEQYF.

The chain uses TRBV18 and TRBJ1-1, with unresolved D. With 2 bases removed from V and 7 bases from J, the gap between germline ends came to 8 bases. CDR3 length: 12 residues. Looked up from germline, CDR1 is KGHSH and CDR2 is LQKENI. In nucleotides, the CDR3 is TGTGCCAGCTCACCAACAGCTCGTGAAGCTTTCTTT. This sequence encodes CASSPTAREAFF.

J is TRBJ2-2 and V is TRBV9; D is uncertain. This CDR3 contains 15 residues. Per germline, CDR1 SGDLS and CDR2 YYNGEE. V lost 0 bases and J 1 base, leaving 7 bases between the germline ends. The CDR3 DNA reads TGTGCCAGCAGCGTAGGAGGCGGGAACACCGGGGAGCTGTTTTTT. It specifies CASSVGGGNTGELFF.

The gene calls are TRBV19 and TRBJ2-6; TRBD1 matches at 8 bases. CDR1 and CDR2 from the germline V gene are LNHDA and SQIVND (reference sequence). V dropped 4 bases and J dropped 4; count of bases not matched to a gene: 6. The CDR3 runs to 16 residues. The CDR3 sequence: CASSSGTGWGANVLTF. CDR3 nucleotide sequence: TGTGCCAGTAGTAGCGGGACAGGATGGGGGGCCAACGTCCTGACTTTC.

This CDR3 reads CASRGDISTTIYF. CDR3 nucleotides: TGTGCCAGCAGGGGGGACATCTCTACCACCATATATTTT. The chain is built from TRBV6-6 and TRBJ1-3, with D possibly TRBD1 on 6 matching bases. V dropped 6 bases and J dropped 9 bases, with 15 bases sitting between them. This CDR3 spans 13 amino acids. Germline CDR1 MNHNY, CDR2 SVGAGI (reference sequence).

The chain joins TRBV7-9 to TRBJ2-2; 10 nucleotides match TRBD2. The CDR3 covers 14 residues. Per germline, CDR1 SEHNR and CDR2 FQNEAQ (reference sequence). The V gene end was trimmed by 11 bases and the J gene end by 6 bases; junction bases not matched to a gene: 9. The CDR3, as DNA: TGTGCCGGGCGAAGCGGGGGGGCCGCCGGGGAGCTGTTTTTT. Translating it yields CAGRSGGAAGELFF. The entire variable domain, with the rest obtained from reference TRBV7-9 and TRBJ2-2, is as follows: DTGVSQNPRHKITKRGQNVTFRCDPISEHNRLYWYRQTLGQGPEFLTYFQNEAQLEKSRLLSDRFSAERPKGSFSTLEIQRTEQGDSAMYLCAGRSGGAAGELFFGEGSRLTVL.